The TCR beta chain under discussion was sequenced for a study of Ad26.COV2.S vaccination and SARS-CoV-2 variants. Study context: Enrollment placed the donor in the COV1001 Ad26.COV2.S trial arm. Ad26.COV2.S, an intramuscular injection, was given once or twice 56 days apart.

Study-wide results and limits: Greater spike-specific TCR breadth was seen in vaccine recipients than in placebo recipients. The analyses of TCR breadth and depth may have understated the size of total T cell responses.

Documented treatment: some 20 received Ad26.COV2.S at low or high dose, single or two shots; five or six received placebo; per-sample allocation not given. Day 63 following the first vaccine or placebo injection was when the samples were taken. As to this clone: Its antigen is unknown.

Germline V CDR1 and CDR2: SEHNR, FQNEAQ (reference sequence). This CDR3 is built from 15 residues. The V end was cut by 3 bases, the J end by 5 bases, with 14 bases between. The data were produced by immunoSEQ multiplex PCR, yet TCRdb's version contains in-frame clones alone and is incomplete. The repertoire consists of around 340,000 clones, with about 88% occurring once and the leading ten covering 6.4%. This TCR came from a person between 18 and 60 years old who received the Ad26.COV2.S COVID-19 vaccine or a placebo. The V call is TRBV7-9, the J call TRBJ2-1; maybe TRBD2 (5 bases). The sequences come from peripheral blood, collected in a trial of Ad26.COV2.S vaccine versus placebo. CDR3 sequence: CASSFRGLKDNEQFF. CDR3 in DNA: TGTGCCAGCAGCTTTCGAGGGTTGAAGGACAATGAGCAGTTCTTC.